The present TCR beta chain was sequenced within a study of CD8 T cells in acute hepatitis C reinfection. About the study: CD8+ T cells specific for HCV NS3-1073 were sequenced.

Repertoires were generated with immunoSEQ multiplex PCR, while TCRdb's copy carries only in-frame clones and drops some. The sample has 30,000 to 40,000 clones, about 83% seen once. Only one count was recorded for this clone. Described time point: naive CD8 control sorted from an acute-time-point sample. This clonotype originated in a man aged 25-45 years with chronic hepatitis C. Material for sequencing was naive CD8+ T cells from PBMCs.

Here the CDR3 reads CASSSRGAGEDTQYF. Written as DNA, the CDR3 is TGTGCCAGCAGCTCCCGGGGGGCAGGGGAGGATACGCAGTATTTT. The chain uses TRBV5-4 and TRBJ2-3; possibly TRBD2 for D (7 bases). CDR1 is SGHNT and CDR2 is YYREEE in the germline V gene (reference sequence). Trimming took off 3 bases at V and 6 bases at J, with 17 bases between the two ends. The CDR3 length is 15 residues.